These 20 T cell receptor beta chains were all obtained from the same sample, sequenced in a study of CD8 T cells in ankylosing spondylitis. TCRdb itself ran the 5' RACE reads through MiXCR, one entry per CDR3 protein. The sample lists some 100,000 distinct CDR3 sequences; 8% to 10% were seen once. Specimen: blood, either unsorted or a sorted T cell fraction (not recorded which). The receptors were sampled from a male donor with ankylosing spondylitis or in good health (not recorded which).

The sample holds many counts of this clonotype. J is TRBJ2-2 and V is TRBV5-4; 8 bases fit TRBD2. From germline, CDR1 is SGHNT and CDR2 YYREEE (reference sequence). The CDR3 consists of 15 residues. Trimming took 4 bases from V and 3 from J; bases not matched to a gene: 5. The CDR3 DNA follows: TGTGCCAGCAGCCCGCGACTAGCGTACACCGGGGAGCTGTTTTTT. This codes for CASSPRLAYTGELFF.

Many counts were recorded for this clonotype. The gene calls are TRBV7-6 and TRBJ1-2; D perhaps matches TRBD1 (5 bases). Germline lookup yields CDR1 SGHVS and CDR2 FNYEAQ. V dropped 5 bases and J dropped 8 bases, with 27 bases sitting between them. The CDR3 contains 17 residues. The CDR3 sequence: CASSPKTNRDARGGYTF. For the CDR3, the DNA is TGTGCCAGCAGCCCCAAAACAAACCGGGACGCAAGAGGCGGCTACACCTTC.

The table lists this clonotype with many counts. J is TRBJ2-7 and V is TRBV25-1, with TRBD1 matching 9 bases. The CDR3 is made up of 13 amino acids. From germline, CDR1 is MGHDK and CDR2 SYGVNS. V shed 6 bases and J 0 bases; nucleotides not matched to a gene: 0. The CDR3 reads CASRTGGSYEQYF. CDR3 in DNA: TGTGCCAGCAGGACAGGGGGCTCCTACGAGCAGTACTTC.

The CDR3 DNA reads TGTGCCAGCAGCTTATCGTCCTTTCCGAAGGAAGGACCCGAGCAGTACTTC. Amino acid sequence: CASSLSSFPKEGPEQYF. The chain links TRBV11-2 to TRBJ2-7; no clear D gene. CDR1 SGHAT and CDR2 FQNNGV come from the germline V gene. The V end lost 2 bases, the J end lost 6 bases, and 23 bases lay between the germline ends. The length of the CDR3 is 17 residues.

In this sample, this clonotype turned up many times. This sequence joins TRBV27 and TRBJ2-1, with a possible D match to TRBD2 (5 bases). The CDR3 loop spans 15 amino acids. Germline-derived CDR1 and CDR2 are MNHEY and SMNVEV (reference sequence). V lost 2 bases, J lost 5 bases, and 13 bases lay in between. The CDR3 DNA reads TGTGCCAGCAGTTTAAGTGCAACTAGTAACAATGAGCAGTTCTTC. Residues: CASSLSATSNNEQFF.

For the CDR3, the DNA is TGTGCCAGCAGCTTCGTGACAGACTACGAGCAGTACTTC. It encodes CASSFVTDYEQYF. The chain employs TRBV7-2 and TRBJ2-7, with a tentative D call TRBD1 (5 bases). V lost 3 bases and J 3 bases, leaving 9 bases between the germline ends. In germline, CDR1 is SGHTA, CDR2 FQGNSA. The CDR3 runs 13 residues.

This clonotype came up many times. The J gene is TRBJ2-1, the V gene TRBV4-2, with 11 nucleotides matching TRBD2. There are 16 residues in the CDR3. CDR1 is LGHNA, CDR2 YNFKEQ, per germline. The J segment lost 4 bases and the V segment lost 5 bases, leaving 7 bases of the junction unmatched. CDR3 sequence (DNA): TGTGCCAGCAGCGGGGTAGCGGGAGGGCGGTACAATGAGCAGTTCTTC. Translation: CASSGVAGGRYNEQFF.

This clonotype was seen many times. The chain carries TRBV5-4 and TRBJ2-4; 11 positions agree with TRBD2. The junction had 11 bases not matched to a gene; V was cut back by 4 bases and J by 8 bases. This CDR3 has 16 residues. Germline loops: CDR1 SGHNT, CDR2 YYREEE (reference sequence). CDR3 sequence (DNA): TGTGCCAGCAGCATACCTCTAGCGGGAGGAGGATACATTCAGTACTTC. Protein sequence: CASSIPLAGGGYIQYF.

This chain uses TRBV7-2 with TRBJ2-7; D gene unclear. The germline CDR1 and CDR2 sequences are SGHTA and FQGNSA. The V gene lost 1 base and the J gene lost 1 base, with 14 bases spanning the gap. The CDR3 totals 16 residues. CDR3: CASSLGGWSASYEQYF. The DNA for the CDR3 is TGTGCCAGCAGCTTAGGGGGTTGGTCAGCATCCTACGAGCAGTACTTC.

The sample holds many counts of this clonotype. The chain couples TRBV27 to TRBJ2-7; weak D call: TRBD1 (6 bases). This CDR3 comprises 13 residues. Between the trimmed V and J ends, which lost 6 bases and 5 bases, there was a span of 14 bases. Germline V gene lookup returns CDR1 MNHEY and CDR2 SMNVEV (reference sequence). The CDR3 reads CASSSSRGHEQYF. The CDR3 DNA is TGTGCCAGCAGCTCAAGCAGGGGACACGAGCAGTACTTC.

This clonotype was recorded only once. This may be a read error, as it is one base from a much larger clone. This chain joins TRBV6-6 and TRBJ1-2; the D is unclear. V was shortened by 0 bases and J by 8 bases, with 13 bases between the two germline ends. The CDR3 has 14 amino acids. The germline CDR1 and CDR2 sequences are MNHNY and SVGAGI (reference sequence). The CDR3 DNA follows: TGTGCCAGCAGTTACTCGATGGCAGTGGGGGGCTACACCTTC. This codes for CASSYSMAVGGYTF.

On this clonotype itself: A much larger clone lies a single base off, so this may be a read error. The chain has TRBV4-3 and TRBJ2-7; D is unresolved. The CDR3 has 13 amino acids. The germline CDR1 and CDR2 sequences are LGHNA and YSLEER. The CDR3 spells CASSQELRYEQCF. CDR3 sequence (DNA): TGCGCCAGCAGCCAAGAATTGAGGTACGAGCAGTGCTTC.

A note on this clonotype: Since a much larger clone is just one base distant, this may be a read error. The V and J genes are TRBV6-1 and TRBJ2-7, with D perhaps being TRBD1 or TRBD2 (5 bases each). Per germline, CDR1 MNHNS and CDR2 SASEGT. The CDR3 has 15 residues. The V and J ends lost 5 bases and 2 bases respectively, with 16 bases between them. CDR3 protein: CASSPVGVRPYEQYF. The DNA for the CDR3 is TGTGCCAGCAGTCCCGTGGGGGTGCGGCCCTACGAGCAGTACTTC.

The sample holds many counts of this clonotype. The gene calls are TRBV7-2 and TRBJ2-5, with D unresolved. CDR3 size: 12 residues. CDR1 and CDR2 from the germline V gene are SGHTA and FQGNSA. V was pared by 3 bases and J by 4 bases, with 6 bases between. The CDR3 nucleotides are TGTGCCAGCAGCTTCCCAGGAGAGACCCAGTACTTC. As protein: CASSFPGETQYF.

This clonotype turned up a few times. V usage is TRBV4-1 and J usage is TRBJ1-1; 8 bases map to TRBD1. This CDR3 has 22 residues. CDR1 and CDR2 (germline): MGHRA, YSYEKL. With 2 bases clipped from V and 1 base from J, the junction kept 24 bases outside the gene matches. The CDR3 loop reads CASSQPRARTGLYGERNTEAFF. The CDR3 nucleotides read TGCGCCAGCAGCCAACCACGGGCCCGGACAGGGCTCTACGGGGAGAGGAACACTGAAGCTTTCTTT.

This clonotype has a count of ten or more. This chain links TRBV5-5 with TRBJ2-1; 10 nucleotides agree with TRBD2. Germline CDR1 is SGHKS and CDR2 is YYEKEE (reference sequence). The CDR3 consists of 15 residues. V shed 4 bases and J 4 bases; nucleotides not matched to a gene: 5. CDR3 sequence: CASSAASGSYNEQFF. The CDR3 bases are TGTGCCAGCAGCGCCGCTAGCGGGAGTTACAATGAGCAGTTCTTC.

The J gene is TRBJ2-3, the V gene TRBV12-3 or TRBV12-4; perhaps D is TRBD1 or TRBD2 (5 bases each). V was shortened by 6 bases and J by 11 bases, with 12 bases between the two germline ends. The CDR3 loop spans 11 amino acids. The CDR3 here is CASSRDVGQYF. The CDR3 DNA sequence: TGTGCCAGCAGCCGGGACGTGGGGCAGTATTTT.

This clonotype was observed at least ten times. The CDR3 here is CSVVGLPTWYSTGELFF. For the CDR3, the DNA is TGCAGCGTTGTAGGCCTCCCTACCTGGTATAGCACCGGGGAGCTGTTTTTT. The V and J genes are TRBV29-1 and TRBJ2-2; D call uncertain. The CDR3 contains 17 residues. Germline lookup yields CDR1 SQVTM and CDR2 ANQGSEA. Deletions cut 4 bases from V and 4 bases from J, with 22 bases between.

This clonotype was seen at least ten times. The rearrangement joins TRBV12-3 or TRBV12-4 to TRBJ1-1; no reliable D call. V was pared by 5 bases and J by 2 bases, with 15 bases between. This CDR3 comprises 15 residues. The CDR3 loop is CASSPLPNQNTEAFF. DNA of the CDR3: TGTGCCAGCAGTCCCCTCCCGAACCAAAACACTGAAGCTTTCTTT.

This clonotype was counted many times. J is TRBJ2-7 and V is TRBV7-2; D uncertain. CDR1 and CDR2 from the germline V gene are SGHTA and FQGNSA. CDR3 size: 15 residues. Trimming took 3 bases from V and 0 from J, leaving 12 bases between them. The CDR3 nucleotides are TGTGCCAGCAGCTTGACGGTCCTCAGCTCCTACGAGCAGTACTTC. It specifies CASSLTVLSSYEQYF.